The 16 T cell receptor beta chains below come from one sample, sequenced in a study of blood T cell repertoires in COVID-19. The method was immunoSEQ multiplex PCR; TCRdb's version includes in-frame clones alone and lacks a portion of them. The sample holds approximately 72,000 clones, less than 85% seen once. The sequenced material came from peripheral blood. The receptors stem from a woman aged 80 or over with acute or convalescent COVID-19.

This rearrangement joins TRBV3-1 (or the pseudogene TRBV3-2) to TRBJ2-7; 14 bases line up with TRBD2. J gave up 3 bases and V 1 base, and 8 bases lay outside the gene matches. Germline values: CDR1 LGHDT, CDR2 YNNKEL (reference sequence). The CDR3 runs to 18 residues. As DNA, the CDR3 is TGTGCCAGCAGCCAAGTACAGGTGGGACTAGCGGGGGTCTACGAGCAGTACTTC. Amino acids: CASSQVQVGLAGVYEQYF.

This chain connects TRBV19 to TRBJ2-7; 7 nucleotides align to TRBD1. CDR3 length: 14 amino acids. CDR1 LNHDA and CDR2 SQIVND come from the germline V gene (reference sequence). V lost 4 bases to trimming and J lost 1 base; unmatched junction nucleotides: 4. In DNA, the CDR3 is TGTGCCAGTAGTACTCTGGGACAGTCCTACGAGCAGTACTTC. This translates into CASSTLGQSYEQYF.

The chain carries TRBV5-1 and TRBJ2-5; D is unclear. The CDR3 is made up of 12 amino acids. Germline CDR1 SGHRS, CDR2 YFSETQ. Trimming stripped 4 bases from V and 2 bases from J, with 6 bases between. The chain's CDR3 is CASSARQETQYF. CDR3 nucleotide sequence: TGCGCCAGCAGCGCCAGACAAGAGACCCAGTACTTC.

The chain links TRBV5-1 to TRBJ1-2; D not certain. The germline gives CDR1 SGHRS, CDR2 YFSETQ. The V end was cut by 6 bases, the J end by 3 bases, with 15 bases between. The CDR3 covers 14 residues. CDR3 residues: CASKGDTSDYGYTF. CDR3 DNA sequence: TGCGCCAGCAAGGGAGACACCTCGGACTATGGCTACACCTTC.

The V gene is TRBV5-4, the J gene TRBJ2-1; D is perhaps TRBD2 (5 bases). Trimming left V 2 bases short and J 7 bases short, with 10 bases between. In germline, CDR1 is SGHNT, CDR2 YYREEE (reference sequence). CDR3 length: 13 residues. The CDR3 DNA reads TGTGCCAGCAGCTTCCCTAGCCAGAATGAGCAGTTCTTC. It yields the protein CASSFPSQNEQFF.

The chain links TRBV11-1 to TRBJ2-1, with 11 nucleotides matching TRBD2. V lost 5 bases, J lost 7 bases, and 10 bases stayed unmatched. The germline CDR1 and CDR2 sequences are SGHAT and FQDESV (reference sequence). The CDR3 sequence is 16 residues long. Here the CDR3 DNA reads TGTGCCAGCAGCCTAGAATCAACTAGCGGGAGAAATGAGCAGTTCTTC. As protein: CASSLESTSGRNEQFF.

This chain uses TRBV5-1 with TRBJ2-2, with D perhaps matching TRBD1 (6 bases). V shed 0 bases and J shed 7 bases, with 10 bases lying between them. The CDR3 has 14 residues. CDR1 and CDR2 (germline): SGHRS, YFSETQ. The CDR3 nucleotides read TGCGCCAGCAGCTTGGCACAGGGTGGCGGGGAGCTGTTTTTT. Encoded protein: CASSLAQGGGELFF.

The chain uses TRBV15 and TRBJ2-1; possibly TRBD1 for D (6 bases). Germline V gene lookup returns CDR1 LNHNV and CDR2 YYDKDF (reference sequence). This CDR3 is built from 16 residues. Deletions cut 0 bases from V and 14 bases from J, with 23 bases between. The DNA for the CDR3 is TGTGCCACCAGCAGAGATTTGACAGGTGGAGAGGGCAAGGAGTTCTTC. Translating it yields CATSRDLTGGEGKEFF.

The chain recombines TRBV25-1 with TRBJ2-5; 9 bases match TRBD1. The length of the CDR3 is 16 residues. Germline trimming cut 4 bases from V and 5 bases from J; bases unmatched to any gene: 11. Germline loops: CDR1 MGHDK, CDR2 SYGVNS. CDR3 protein: CASSVGTGKSLETQYF. The CDR3 region has the DNA TGTGCCAGCAGTGTAGGGACAGGGAAGAGTCTGGAGACCCAGTACTTC.

The chain recombines TRBV23-1 with TRBJ2-7, with TRBD1 identical over 9 bases. TRBV23-1 is reported as an ORF; its role is uncertain. Germline trimming cut 6 bases from V and 4 bases from J; bases unmatched to any gene: 7. The CDR3 length is 14 residues. DNA of the CDR3: TGCGCCAGCAGCCGGGGACAGGGAAGGTACGAGCAGTACTTC. It translates to CASSRGQGRYEQYF.

This clone was counted once. The chain combines TRBV6-5 with TRBJ1-6; no clear D gene. This CDR3 has 15 amino acids. Looked up from germline, CDR1 is MNHEY and CDR2 is SVGAGI. Trimming cost V 6 bases and J 2 bases, with 11 bases left between them. The CDR3 protein is CASRPSGAYNSPLHF. As DNA, the CDR3 is TGTGCCAGCAGGCCCTCCGGGGCCTATAATTCACCCCTCCACTTT.

The J gene is TRBJ1-2, the V gene TRBV6-5; D possibly corresponds to TRBD1 (6 bases). Trimming removed 7 bases at V and 8 bases at J, with 20 bases between. This CDR3 comprises 14 residues. CDR1 and CDR2 (germline): MNHEY, SVGAGI. The CDR3 DNA reads as TGTGCCAGCACGCGAGTAAGGGGGGGATACGGCTACACCTTC. As protein: CASTRVRGGYGYTF.

There are many counts of this clone. The J gene is TRBJ1-2, the V gene TRBV29-1, with a possible D match to TRBD1 (6 bases). Germline lookup yields CDR1 SQVTM and CDR2 ANQGSEA. V was clipped by 3 bases and J by 6 bases, with 11 bases between them. The CDR3 is 12 amino acids. CDR3 nucleotides: TGCAGCGTTGAGTCAGGGGCCCATGGCTACACCTTC. Encoded protein: CSVESGAHGYTF.

This clone was seen more than once but under ten times. The chain recombines TRBV5-1 with TRBJ2-5; 9 bases fit TRBD1. The CDR3 extends over 14 amino acids. The junction had 7 bases not matched to a gene; V was cut back by 8 bases and J by 2 bases. Looked up from germline, CDR1 is SGHRS and CDR2 is YFSETQ. The CDR3 sequence is CASYSTGGQETQYF. The CDR3 nucleotides are TGCGCCAGTTATTCGACAGGGGGGCAAGAGACCCAGTACTTC. Together with reference TRBV5-1 and TRBJ2-5, the CDR3 gives the full variable domain: KAGVTQTPRYLIKTRGQQVTLSCSPISGHRSVSWYQQTPGQGLQFLFEYFSETQRNKGNFPGRFSGRQFSNSRSEMNVSTLELGDSALYLCASYSTGGQETQYFGPGTRLLVL.

The genes are TRBV3-1 (or the pseudogene TRBV3-2) and TRBJ2-1; 12 nucleotides align to TRBD2. CDR1 is LGHDT and CDR2 is YNNKEL in the germline V gene (reference sequence). The length of the CDR3 is 16 residues. The V and J ends lost 3 bases and 6 bases, in that order; junction bases with no gene match: 6. The CDR3 loop is CASSQGWGLAGNEQFF. CDR3 nucleotides: TGTGCCAGCAGCCAGGGTTGGGGACTAGCGGGCAATGAGCAGTTCTTC.

The gene calls are TRBV6-6 and TRBJ2-3, with TRBD2 matching 9 bases. J lost 1 base, V lost 2 bases, and 4 bases had no gene match. The germline CDR1 and CDR2 sequences are MNHNY and SVGAGI (reference sequence). The CDR3 runs to 16 residues. CDR3 sequence: CASSYGVAGGTDTQYF. The DNA for the CDR3 is TGTGCCAGCAGTTACGGGGTAGCGGGAGGCACAGATACGCAGTATTTT.